This T cell receptor (beta chain) was sequenced in a study of blood T cell repertoires in COVID-19. In the source study's methods: For nucleated cells, counts were estimated from reference gene primer amplification. Method: immunoSEQ multiplex PCR; TCRdb's copy keeps in-frame clones and lacks some. V, J and clone size are taken as reported in that table, and D and trimming were inferred from the DNA itself. The table has roughly 66,000 clones, approximately 82% seen once; the top ten hold 6.6%. The CDR3 covers 15 residues. The V gene end was trimmed by 3 bases and the J gene end by 3 bases; junction bases not matched to a gene: 7. Germline lookup yields CDR1 MDHEN and CDR2 SYDVKM.

Specimen: peripheral blood. The chain links TRBV28 to TRBJ1-2; 7 bases are shared with TRBD1. The sequence was collected from a man in his 60s with acute or convalescent COVID-19. The CDR3 nucleotides are TGTGCCAGCAGTTTCCGGGACAGACTTTACTATGGCTACACCTTC. It is translated as CASSFRDRLYYGYTF.